This passage covers 20 T cell receptor beta chains from one sample sequenced in a study of blood T cell repertoires in COVID-19. The method was immunoSEQ multiplex PCR; TCRdb's version includes in-frame clones alone and lacks a portion of them. The sample holds 400,000 or so clones, 70% to 90% seen once. The sequenced sample consisted of peripheral blood. The receptors come from a man aged 18 to 30 with COVID-19, enrolled during active disease.

V and J are TRBV10-2 and TRBJ2-1, with 7 bases identical to TRBD1. In germline, CDR1 is WSHSY, CDR2 SAAADI. Unmatched junction bases numbered 6, after V lost 0 bases and J lost 4 bases. The CDR3 covers 16 residues. The CDR3 coding sequence is TGCGCCAGCAGTGAGTCGGTAAGGGGGCGATACAATGAGCAGTTCTTC. Amino acid sequence: CASSESVRGRYNEQFF.

The rearrangement links TRBV6-4 to TRBJ1-2; D is uncertain. CDR1 and CDR2 (germline): MRHNA, SNTAGT. The CDR3 consists of 16 residues. The V end lost 0 bases, the J end lost 7 bases, and 18 bases lay between the germline ends. CDR3 nucleotides: TGTGCCAGCAGTGACTCGCCGTCAGGCGTGGTAGGTGGCTACACCTTC. Amino acid sequence: CASSDSPSGVVGGYTF.

The chain carries TRBV5-8 and TRBJ2-7, with a weak D call TRBD1 (6 bases). CDR3 size: 13 residues. The germline gives CDR1 SGHTS, CDR2 YDEGEE. V shed 4 bases and J shed 4 bases, with 12 bases lying between them. The CDR3 bases are TGTGCCAGCAGCGTCCCTCAGGGGTACGAGCAGTACTTC. Protein product: CASSVPQGYEQYF. The variable domain in full, with the rest retrieved from reference TRBV5-8 and TRBJ2-7, is EAGVTQSPTHLIKTRGQQATLRCSPISGHTSVYWYQQALGLGLQFLLWYDEGEERNRGNFPPRFSGRQFPNYSSELNVNALELEDSALYLCASSVPQGYEQYFGPGTRLTVT.

The J gene is TRBJ2-3, the V gene TRBV9, with TRBD2 matching 14 bases. CDR3 length: 17 residues. CDR1 SGDLS and CDR2 YYNGEE come from the germline V gene. V lost 3 bases and J lost 4; bases outside the gene matches: 7. CDR3 loop: CASSALTSGRAADTQYF. The CDR3 DNA is TGTGCCAGCAGCGCTCTGACTAGCGGGAGGGCAGCAGATACGCAGTATTTT.

The chain couples TRBV30 to TRBJ1-1, with D unclear. Trimming shortened V by 4 bases and J by 1 base, and 7 bases separated the two germline ends. Germline CDR1 GTSNPN, CDR2 SVGIG (reference sequence). The CDR3 sequence is 12 residues long. DNA of the CDR3: TGTGCCTGGAATCTCCCGAACACTGAAGCTTTCTTT. Its protein is CAWNLPNTEAFF. The entire variable domain, with the rest obtained from reference TRBV30 and TRBJ1-1, is as follows: SQTIHQWPATLVQPVGSPLSLECTVEGTSNPNLYWYRQAAGRGLQLLFYSVGIGQISSEVPQNLSASRPQDRQFILSSKKLLLSDSGFYLCAWNLPNTEAFFGQGTRLTVV.

The V and J genes are TRBV21-1 and TRBJ2-4; the table assigns TRBD2, which was not confirmed against the DNA. TRBV21-1 is classified as a pseudogene. The CDR3 consists of 17 residues. The CDR3 region is CASSKGFGGCVKNIQYF. The CDR3 DNA reads TGTGCCAGCAGCAAAGGGTTCGGGGGATGTGTCAAAAACATTCAGTACTTC.

The chain couples TRBV7-2 to TRBJ2-7, with 10 nucleotides matching TRBD2. This CDR3 has 14 residues. The V and J ends lost 3 bases and 4 bases, in that order; junction bases with no gene match: 3. Germline V CDR1 and CDR2: SGHTA, FQGNSA. CDR3 DNA sequence: TGTGCCAGCAGCTTTAGCGGGGGGAGATACGAGCAGTACTTC. Its protein product is CASSFSGGRYEQYF.

This chain joins TRBV7-2 and TRBJ1-6, with TRBD1 identical over 8 bases. J was trimmed by 7 bases and V by 6 bases; bases with no gene match: 14. CDR1 is SGHTA and CDR2 is FQGNSA in the germline V gene. This CDR3 region has 17 residues. The CDR3 coding sequence is TGTGCCAGCAGATTCCAGTTCGGACAGGGATCGAATTCACCCCTCCACTTT. Residues: CASRFQFGQGSNSPLHF. The full variable domain, with the rest looked up from reference TRBV7-2 and TRBJ1-6, is GAGVSQSPSNKVTEKGKDVELRCDPISGHTALYWYRQSLGQGLEFLIYFQGNSAPDKSGLPSDRFSAERTGGSVSTLTIQRTQQEDSAVYLCASRFQFGQGSNSPLHFGNGTRLTVT.

The sample holds one count of this clone. This sequence joins TRBV5-1 and TRBJ1-1; 8 nucleotides match TRBD1. V was pared by 4 bases and J by 5 bases, with 7 bases of the junction left unmatched. Germline V lookup: CDR1 SGHRS, CDR2 YFSETQ. The length of the CDR3 is 14 residues. The CDR3 DNA reads TGCGCCAGCAGCGGAGGACAGGGATCTACTGAAGCTTTCTTT. Its protein is CASSGGQGSTEAFF.

The chain couples TRBV19 to TRBJ1-1; 7 positions agree with TRBD1. Germline CDR1 and CDR2: LNHDA and SQIVND (reference sequence). CDR3 length: 14 amino acids. Germline trimming cut 7 bases from V and 3 bases from J; bases unmatched to any gene: 8. In DNA form, the CDR3 reads TGTGCCAGTACCCTCAGGGGGGAATACACTGAAGCTTTCTTT. Protein: CASTLRGEYTEAFF.

This chain joins TRBV27 and TRBJ2-7, with 11 bases matching TRBD1. This CDR3 region has 14 residues. Looked up from germline, CDR1 is MNHEY and CDR2 is SMNVEV (reference sequence). V dropped 10 bases and J dropped 5; count of bases not matched to a gene: 10. For the CDR3, the DNA is TGTGCCATTTCTCGGACAGGGGGCTTCGACGAGCAGTACTTC. Translated, it gives CAISRTGGFDEQYF.

This clone was seen a single time. The chain joins TRBV5-1 to TRBJ1-1; 7 nucleotides line up with TRBD1. The CDR3 extends over 12 amino acids. The trim removed 7 bases at V and 3 bases at J, leaving 3 bases unmatched. Germline CDR1 SGHRS, CDR2 YFSETQ. CDR3 loop: CASRDSHTEAFF. The CDR3, as DNA: TGCGCCAGCCGGGACAGCCACACTGAAGCTTTCTTT.

The chain combines TRBV6-1 with TRBJ1-5; no firm D call. The CDR3 is 13 residues long. Trimming removed 1 base from V and 7 bases from J, with 8 bases in between. CDR1 is MNHNS and CDR2 is SASEGT in the germline V gene. CDR3 nucleotides: TGTGCCAGCAGTGAAGTCCCCGTACAGCCCCAGCATTTT. It yields the protein CASSEVPVQPQHF.

This chain links TRBV5-1 with TRBJ1-6; possible D gene TRBD1, 6 bases. V was pared by 4 bases and J by 5 bases, with 10 bases between. This CDR3 has 14 amino acids. Germline-derived CDR1 and CDR2 are SGHRS and YFSETQ. The CDR3 nucleotides are TGCGCCAGCAGCCGAGACAGGAATAATTCACCCCTCCACTTT. It encodes CASSRDRNNSPLHF. The whole variable domain, remainder taken from reference TRBV5-1 and TRBJ1-6, is KAGVTQTPRYLIKTRGQQVTLSCSPISGHRSVSWYQQTPGQGLQFLFEYFSETQRNKGNFPGRFSGRQFSNSRSEMNVSTLELGDSALYLCASSRDRNNSPLHFGNGTRLTVT.

The chain has TRBV11-2 and TRBJ2-5, with D uncertain. The CDR3 loop spans 15 amino acids. Deletions cut 0 bases from V and 2 bases from J, with 10 bases between. Germline CDR1 and CDR2: SGHAT and FQNNGV. CDR3 sequence: CASSLDLLRQETQYF. Written as DNA, the CDR3 is TGTGCCAGCAGCTTAGATCTTTTGAGGCAAGAGACCCAGTACTTC.

The J gene is TRBJ2-1, the V gene TRBV6-1; a weak D match, TRBD1 (6 bases). CDR3 length: 14 residues. V dropped 3 bases and J dropped 3 bases, with 9 bases sitting between them. The germline V gene encodes CDR1 MNHNS and CDR2 SASEGT. The CDR3 nucleotides are TGTGCCAGCAGTGACCACAGGGACTACAATGAGCAGTTCTTC. Amino acid sequence: CASSDHRDYNEQFF.

This chain connects TRBV19 to TRBJ2-5; 7 nucleotides agree with TRBD2. The CDR3 is made up of 14 amino acids. Per the germline V gene, CDR1 is LNHDA and CDR2 is SQIVND (reference sequence). The trim removed 3 bases at V and 1 base at J, leaving 2 bases unmatched. The CDR3 here is CASSIRLAQETQYF. The CDR3, as DNA: TGTGCCAGTAGTATCAGACTAGCCCAAGAGACCCAGTACTTC.

The chain is built from TRBV5-5 and TRBJ2-5; weak D call: TRBD1 (5 bases). CDR3 size: 15 residues. Germline CDR1 SGHKS, CDR2 YYEKEE (reference sequence). The V gene lost 0 bases and the J gene lost 5 bases, with 14 bases spanning the gap. The CDR3 region is CASSLVGALPETQYF. CDR3 in DNA: TGTGCCAGCAGCTTGGTTGGGGCCCTACCCGAGACCCAGTACTTC.

The V and J genes are TRBV28 and TRBJ2-1; perhaps TRBD2 as D (7 bases). V lost 7 bases, J lost 1 base, and 17 bases lay in between. Germline CDR1 MDHEN, CDR2 SYDVKM. The CDR3 is made up of 16 amino acids. The CDR3 loop is CASTISGGGSYNEQFF. CDR3 nucleotides: TGTGCCAGCACCATATCGGGGGGCGGTTCCTACAATGAGCAGTTCTTC.

This clone was counted once. This sequence joins TRBV27 and TRBJ1-6, with unresolved D. The CDR3 sequence is 13 residues long. Germline V gene data show CDR1 as MNHEY and CDR2 as SMNVEV (reference sequence). The V end was cut by 5 bases, the J end by 14 bases, with 16 bases between. CDR3 residues: CASSLTAWGALHF. CDR3 DNA sequence: TGTGCCAGCAGTCTGACCGCGTGGGGAGCCCTCCACTTT.